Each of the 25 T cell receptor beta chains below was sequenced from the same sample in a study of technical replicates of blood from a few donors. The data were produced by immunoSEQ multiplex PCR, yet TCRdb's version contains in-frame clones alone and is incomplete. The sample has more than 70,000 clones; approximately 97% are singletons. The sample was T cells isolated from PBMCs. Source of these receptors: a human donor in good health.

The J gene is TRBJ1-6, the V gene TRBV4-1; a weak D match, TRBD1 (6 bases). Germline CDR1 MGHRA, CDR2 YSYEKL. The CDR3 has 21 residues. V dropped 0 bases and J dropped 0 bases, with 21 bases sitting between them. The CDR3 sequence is CASSQDNLRGGLGSYNSPLHF. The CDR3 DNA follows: TGCGCCAGCAGCCAAGATAACCTTAGGGGGGGCCTGGGCTCCTATAATTCACCCCTCCACTTT.

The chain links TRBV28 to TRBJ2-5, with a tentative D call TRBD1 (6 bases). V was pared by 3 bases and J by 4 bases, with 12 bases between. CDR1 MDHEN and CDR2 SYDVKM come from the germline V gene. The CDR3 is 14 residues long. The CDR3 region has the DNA TGTGCCAGCAGTTTCACTTACAGGGTAGAGACCCAGTACTTC. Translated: CASSFTYRVETQYF.

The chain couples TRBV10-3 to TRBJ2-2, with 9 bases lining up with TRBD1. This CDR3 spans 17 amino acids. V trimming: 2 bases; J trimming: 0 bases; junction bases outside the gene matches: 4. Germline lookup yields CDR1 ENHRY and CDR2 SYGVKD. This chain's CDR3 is CAISEPGTGSNTGELFF. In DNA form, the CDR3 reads TGTGCCATCAGTGAGCCCGGGACAGGGTCGAACACCGGGGAGCTGTTTTTT.

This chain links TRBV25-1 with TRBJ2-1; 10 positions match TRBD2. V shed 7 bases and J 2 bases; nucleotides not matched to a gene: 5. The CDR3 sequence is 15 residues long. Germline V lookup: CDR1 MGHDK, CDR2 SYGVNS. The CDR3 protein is CASNQAGGAYNEQFF. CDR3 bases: TGTGCCAGCAACCAAGCGGGGGGGGCCTACAATGAGCAGTTCTTC.

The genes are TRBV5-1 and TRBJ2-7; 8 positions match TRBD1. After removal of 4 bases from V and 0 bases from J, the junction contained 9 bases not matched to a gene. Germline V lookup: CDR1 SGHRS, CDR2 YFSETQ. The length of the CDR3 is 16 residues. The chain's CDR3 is CASSLGTGQVSYEQYF. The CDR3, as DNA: TGCGCCAGCAGCCTGGGGACGGGACAGGTCTCCTACGAGCAGTACTTC.

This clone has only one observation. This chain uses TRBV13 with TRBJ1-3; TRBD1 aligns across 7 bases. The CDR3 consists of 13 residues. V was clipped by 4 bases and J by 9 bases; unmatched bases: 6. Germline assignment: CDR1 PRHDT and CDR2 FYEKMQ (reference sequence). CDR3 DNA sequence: TGTGCCAGCAGCTCCCCAGACAGGGTCACCATATATTTT. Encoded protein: CASSSPDRVTIYF.

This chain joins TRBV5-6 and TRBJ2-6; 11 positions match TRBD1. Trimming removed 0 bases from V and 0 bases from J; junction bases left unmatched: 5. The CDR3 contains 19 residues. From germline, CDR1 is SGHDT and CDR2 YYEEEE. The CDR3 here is CASSLGGDRGYSGANVLTF. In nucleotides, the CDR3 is TGTGCCAGCAGCTTGGGAGGGGACAGGGGGTACTCTGGGGCCAACGTCCTGACTTTC.

CDR3 coding DNA: TGTGCCAGCAGTTTCGGGAAGACCCAGTACTTC. It specifies CASSFGKTQYF. The rearrangement links TRBV27 to TRBJ2-5, with a tentative D call TRBD2 (5 bases). The CDR3 totals 11 residues. V lost 3 bases to trimming and J lost 6 bases, with 5 bases between them. CDR1 and CDR2 from the germline V gene are MNHEY and SMNVEV (reference sequence).

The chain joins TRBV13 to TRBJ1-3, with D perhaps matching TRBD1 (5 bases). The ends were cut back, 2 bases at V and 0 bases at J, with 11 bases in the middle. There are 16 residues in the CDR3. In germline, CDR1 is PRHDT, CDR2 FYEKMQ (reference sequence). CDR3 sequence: CASSLWWDSSGNTIYF. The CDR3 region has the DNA TGTGCCAGCAGCTTATGGTGGGACTCCTCTGGAAACACCATATATTTT.

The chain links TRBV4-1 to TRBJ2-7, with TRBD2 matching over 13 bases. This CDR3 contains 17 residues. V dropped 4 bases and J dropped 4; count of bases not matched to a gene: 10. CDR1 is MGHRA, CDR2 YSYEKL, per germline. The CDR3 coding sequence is TGCGCCAGCAGCCTGGGAACTAGCGGGAGGGCCCAATACGAGCAGTACTTC. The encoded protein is CASSLGTSGRAQYEQYF.

In DNA, the CDR3 is TGTGCCACCAAAAGACAGGAAAACTATGGCTACACCTTC. Protein product: CATKRQENYGYTF. The chain is built from TRBV6-6 and TRBJ1-2; D is possibly TRBD1 (6 bases). Germline V gene lookup returns CDR1 MNHNY and CDR2 SVGAGI (reference sequence). V lost 10 bases to trimming and J lost 2 bases, with 14 bases between them. The CDR3 loop spans 13 amino acids.

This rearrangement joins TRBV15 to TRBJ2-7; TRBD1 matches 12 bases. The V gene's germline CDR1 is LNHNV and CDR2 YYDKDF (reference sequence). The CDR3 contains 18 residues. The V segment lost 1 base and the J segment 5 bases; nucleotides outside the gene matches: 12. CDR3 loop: CATSRGSGTGGVKDEQYF. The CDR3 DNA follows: TGTGCCACCAGCAGAGGTTCAGGGACAGGGGGCGTGAAGGACGAGCAGTACTTC.

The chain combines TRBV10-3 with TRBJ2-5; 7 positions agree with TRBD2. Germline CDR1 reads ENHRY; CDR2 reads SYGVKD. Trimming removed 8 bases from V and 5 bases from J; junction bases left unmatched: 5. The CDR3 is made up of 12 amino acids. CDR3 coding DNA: TGTGCCATCGGGGGGGTGGGCGAGACCCAGTACTTC. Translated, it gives CAIGGVGETQYF.

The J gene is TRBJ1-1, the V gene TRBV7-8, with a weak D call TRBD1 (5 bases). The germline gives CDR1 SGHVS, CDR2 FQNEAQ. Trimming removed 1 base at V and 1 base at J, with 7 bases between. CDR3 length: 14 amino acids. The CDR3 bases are TGTGCCAGCAGCTTAGTGGGGGGGAACACTGAAGCTTTCTTT. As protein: CASSLVGGNTEAFF.

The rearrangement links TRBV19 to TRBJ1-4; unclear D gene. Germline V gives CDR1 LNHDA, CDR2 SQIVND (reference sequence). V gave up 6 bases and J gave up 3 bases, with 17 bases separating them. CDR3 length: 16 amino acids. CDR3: CASSQWAGRSNEKLFF. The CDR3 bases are TGTGCCAGTAGCCAATGGGCGGGGAGGTCTAATGAAAAACTGTTTTTT.

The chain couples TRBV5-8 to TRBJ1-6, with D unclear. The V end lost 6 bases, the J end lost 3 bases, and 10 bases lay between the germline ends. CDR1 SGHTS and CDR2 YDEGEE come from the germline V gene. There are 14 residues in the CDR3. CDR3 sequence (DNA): TGTGCCAGCATCTTTCTCGTCTATAATTCACCCCTCCACTTT. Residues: CASIFLVYNSPLHF.

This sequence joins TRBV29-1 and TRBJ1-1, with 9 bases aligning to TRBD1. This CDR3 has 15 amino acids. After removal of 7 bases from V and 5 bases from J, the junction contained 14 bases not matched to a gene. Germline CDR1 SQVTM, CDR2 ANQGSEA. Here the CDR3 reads CSALKEQGAGTEAFF. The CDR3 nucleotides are TGCAGCGCCCTCAAGGAACAGGGGGCAGGGACTGAAGCTTTCTTT.

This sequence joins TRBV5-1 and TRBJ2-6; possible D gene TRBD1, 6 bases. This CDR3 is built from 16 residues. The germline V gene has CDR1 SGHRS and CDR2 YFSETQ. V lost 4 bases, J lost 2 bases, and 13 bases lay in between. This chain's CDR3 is CASSMGQRTGANVLTF. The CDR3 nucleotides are TGCGCCAGCAGCATGGGACAAAGGACTGGGGCCAACGTCCTGACTTTC.

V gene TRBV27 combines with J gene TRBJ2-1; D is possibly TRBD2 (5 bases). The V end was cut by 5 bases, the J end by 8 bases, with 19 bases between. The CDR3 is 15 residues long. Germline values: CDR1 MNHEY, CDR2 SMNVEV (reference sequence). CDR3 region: CASSPLARTLYEQFF. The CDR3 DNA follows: TGTGCCAGCAGTCCTCTAGCCCGGACTTTATATGAGCAGTTCTTC.

CDR3 in DNA: TGTGCCAGCAGCTTGACAGGGGAAACAACTGAAGCTTTCTTT. Its translation: CASSLTGETTEAFF. The chain recombines TRBV7-9 with TRBJ1-1; 8 bases are a match to TRBD1. Germline loops: CDR1 SEHNR, CDR2 FQNEAQ (reference sequence). Losses at the gene ends were 3 bases for V and 5 bases for J; bases not matched to a gene: 5. The CDR3 has 14 residues.

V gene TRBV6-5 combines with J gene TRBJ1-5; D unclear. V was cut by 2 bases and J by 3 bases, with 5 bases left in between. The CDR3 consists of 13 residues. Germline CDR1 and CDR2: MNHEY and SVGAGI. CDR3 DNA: TGTGCCAGCAGTTACCGGGACAATCAGCCCCAGCATTTT. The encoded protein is CASSYRDNQPQHF.

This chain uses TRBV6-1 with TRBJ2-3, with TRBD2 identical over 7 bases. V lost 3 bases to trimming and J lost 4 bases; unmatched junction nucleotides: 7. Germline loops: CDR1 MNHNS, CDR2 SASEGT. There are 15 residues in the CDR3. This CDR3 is CASSDTAGRPDTQYF. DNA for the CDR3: TGTGCCAGCAGTGATACAGCGGGAAGGCCAGATACGCAGTATTTT.

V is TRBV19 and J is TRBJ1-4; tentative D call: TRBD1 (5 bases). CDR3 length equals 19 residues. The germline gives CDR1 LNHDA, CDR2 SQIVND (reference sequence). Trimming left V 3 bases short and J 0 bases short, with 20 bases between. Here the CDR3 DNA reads TGTGCCAGTAGTATTCGAAGGGGTCGGACGGTAACAACTAATGAAAAACTGTTTTTT. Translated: CASSIRRGRTVTTNEKLFF.

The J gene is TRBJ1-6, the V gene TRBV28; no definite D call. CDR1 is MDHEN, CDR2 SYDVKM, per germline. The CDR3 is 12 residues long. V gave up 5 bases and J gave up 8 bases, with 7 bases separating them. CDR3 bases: TGTGCCAGCAGTACCGGGGATTCACCCCTCCACTTT. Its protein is CASSTGDSPLHF. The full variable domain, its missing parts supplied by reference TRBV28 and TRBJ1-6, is DVKVTQSSRYLVKRTGEKVFLECVQDMDHENMFWYRQDPGLGLRLIYFSYDVKMKEKGDIPEGYSVSREKKERFSLILESASTNQTSMYLCASSTGDSPLHFGNGTRLTVT.

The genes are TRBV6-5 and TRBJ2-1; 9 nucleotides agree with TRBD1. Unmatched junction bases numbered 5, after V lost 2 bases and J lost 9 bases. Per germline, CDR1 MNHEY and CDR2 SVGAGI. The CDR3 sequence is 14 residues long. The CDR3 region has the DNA TGTGCCAGCAGTTACCGGGACAGGGTTGGTGAGCAGTTCTTC. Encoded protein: CASSYRDRVGEQFF.